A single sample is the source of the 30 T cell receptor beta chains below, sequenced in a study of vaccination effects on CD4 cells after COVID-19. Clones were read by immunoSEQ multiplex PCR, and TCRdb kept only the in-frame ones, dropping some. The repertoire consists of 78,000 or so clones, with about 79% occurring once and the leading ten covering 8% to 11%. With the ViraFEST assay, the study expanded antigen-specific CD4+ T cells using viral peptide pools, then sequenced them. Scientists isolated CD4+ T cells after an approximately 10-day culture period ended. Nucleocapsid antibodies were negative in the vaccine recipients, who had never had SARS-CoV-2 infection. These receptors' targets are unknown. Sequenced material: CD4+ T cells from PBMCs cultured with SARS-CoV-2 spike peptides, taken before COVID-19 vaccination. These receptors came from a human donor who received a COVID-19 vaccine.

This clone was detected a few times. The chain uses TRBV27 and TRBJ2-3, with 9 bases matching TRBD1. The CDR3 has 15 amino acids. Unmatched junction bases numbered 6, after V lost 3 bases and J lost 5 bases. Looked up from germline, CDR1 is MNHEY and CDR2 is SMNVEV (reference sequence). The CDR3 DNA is TGTGCCAGCAGTTTCTTAGGGACAGGGAAAGATACGCAGTATTTT. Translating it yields CASSFLGTGKDTQYF.

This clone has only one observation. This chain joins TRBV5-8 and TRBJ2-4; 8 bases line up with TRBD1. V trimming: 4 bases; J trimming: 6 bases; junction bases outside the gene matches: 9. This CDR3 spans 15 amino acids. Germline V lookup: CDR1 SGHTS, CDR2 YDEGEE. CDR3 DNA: TGTGCCAGCAGCCGGGTAACAGGGGGGAGAAACATTCAGTACTTC. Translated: CASSRVTGGRNIQYF.

CDR3 amino acids: CASSPISTGSSYNEQFF. The CDR3 nucleotides read TGCGCCAGCAGCCCAATATCGACAGGGAGCTCCTACAATGAGCAGTTCTTC. J is TRBJ2-1 and V is TRBV5-1; 7 bases are a match to TRBD1. Germline CDR1 and CDR2: SGHRS and YFSETQ. V shed 4 bases and J 0 bases; nucleotides not matched to a gene: 10. The CDR3 covers 17 residues.

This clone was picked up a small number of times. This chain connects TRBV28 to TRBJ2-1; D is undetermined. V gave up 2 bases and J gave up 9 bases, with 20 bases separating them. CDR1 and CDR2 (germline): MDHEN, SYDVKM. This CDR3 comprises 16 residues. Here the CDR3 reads CASSLPPVGSTGEQFF. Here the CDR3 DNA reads TGTGCCAGCAGTTTACCACCGGTGGGATCCACCGGTGAGCAGTTCTTC.

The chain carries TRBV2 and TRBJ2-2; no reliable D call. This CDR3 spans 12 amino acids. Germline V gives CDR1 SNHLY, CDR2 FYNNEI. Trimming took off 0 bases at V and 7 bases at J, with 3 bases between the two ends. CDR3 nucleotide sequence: TGTGCCAGCAGTGAAGCTGGCGGGGAGCTGTTTTTT. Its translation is CASSEAGGELFF.

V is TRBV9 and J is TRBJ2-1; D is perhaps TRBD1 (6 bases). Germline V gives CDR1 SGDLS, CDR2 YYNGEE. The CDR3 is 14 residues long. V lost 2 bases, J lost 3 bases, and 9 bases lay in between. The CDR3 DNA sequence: TGTGCCAGCAGCGTTTTAGGGGGCTACAATGAGCAGTTCTTC. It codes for CASSVLGGYNEQFF.

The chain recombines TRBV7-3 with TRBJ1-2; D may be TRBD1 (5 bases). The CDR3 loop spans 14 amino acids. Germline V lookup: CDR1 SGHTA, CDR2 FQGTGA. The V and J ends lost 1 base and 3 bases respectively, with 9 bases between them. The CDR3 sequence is CASSLNGADYGYTF. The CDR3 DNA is TGTGCCAGCAGCTTAAACGGGGCGGACTATGGCTACACCTTC.

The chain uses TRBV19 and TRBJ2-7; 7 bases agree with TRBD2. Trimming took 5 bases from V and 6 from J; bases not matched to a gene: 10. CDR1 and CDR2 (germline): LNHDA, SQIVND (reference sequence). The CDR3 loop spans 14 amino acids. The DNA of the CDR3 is TGTGCCAGTAGTGCGGGGGATTTAGCAACCGAGCAGTACGTC. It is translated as CASSAGDLATEQYV.

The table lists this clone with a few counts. CDR3 residues: CATSAACWGPYEQYV. DNA for the CDR3: TGTGCCACCAGTGCAGCGTGCTGGGGGCCTTACGAGCAGTACGTC. The chain couples TRBV24-1 to TRBJ2-7; tentative D call: TRBD1 (6 bases). The CDR3 is made up of 15 amino acids. Between the trimmed V and J ends, which lost 5 bases and 4 bases, there was a span of 17 bases. From germline, CDR1 is KGHDR and CDR2 SFDVKD.

The CDR3 reads CASRDSDATNEKLFF. The CDR3 bases are TGTGCCAGTAGGGACAGCGATGCAACTAATGAAAAACTGTTTTTT. The rearrangement uses TRBV19 and TRBJ1-4; D is perhaps TRBD1 (6 bases). Germline CDR1 is LNHDA and CDR2 is SQIVND (reference sequence). Deletions cut 6 bases from V and 0 bases from J, with 11 bases between. The CDR3 is 15 residues long.

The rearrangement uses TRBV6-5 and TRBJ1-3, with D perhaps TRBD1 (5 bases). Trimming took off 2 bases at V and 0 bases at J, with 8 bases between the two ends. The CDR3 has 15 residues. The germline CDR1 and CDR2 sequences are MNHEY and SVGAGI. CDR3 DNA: TGTGCCAGCAGTTACGGGGGGTTCTCTGGAAACACCATATATTTT. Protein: CASSYGGFSGNTIYF.

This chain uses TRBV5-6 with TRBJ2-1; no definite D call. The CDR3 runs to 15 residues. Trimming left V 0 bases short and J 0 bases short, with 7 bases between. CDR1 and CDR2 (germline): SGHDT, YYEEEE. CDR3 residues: CASSLDPSSYNEQFF. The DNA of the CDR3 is TGTGCCAGCAGCTTGGACCCCAGCTCCTACAATGAGCAGTTCTTC. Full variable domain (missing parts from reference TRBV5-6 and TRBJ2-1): DAGVTQSPTHLIKTRGQQVTLRCSPKSGHDTVSWYQQALGQGPQFIFQYYEEEERQRGNFPDRFSGHQFPNYSSELNVNALLLGDSALYLCASSLDPSSYNEQFFGPGTRLTVL.

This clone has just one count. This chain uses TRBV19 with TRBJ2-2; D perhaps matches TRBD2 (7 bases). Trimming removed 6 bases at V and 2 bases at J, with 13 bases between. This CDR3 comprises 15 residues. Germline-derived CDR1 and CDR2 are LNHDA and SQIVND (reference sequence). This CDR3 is CASRRGGINTGELFF. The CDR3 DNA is TGTGCCAGTAGGAGGGGGGGGATTAACACCGGGGAGCTGTTTTTT.

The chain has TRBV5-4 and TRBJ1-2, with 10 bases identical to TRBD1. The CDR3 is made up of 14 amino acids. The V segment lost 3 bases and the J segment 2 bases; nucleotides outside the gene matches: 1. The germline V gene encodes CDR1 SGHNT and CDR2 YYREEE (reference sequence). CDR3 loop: CASSWGQGNYGYTF. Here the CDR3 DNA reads TGTGCCAGCAGCTGGGGACAGGGGAACTATGGCTACACCTTC.

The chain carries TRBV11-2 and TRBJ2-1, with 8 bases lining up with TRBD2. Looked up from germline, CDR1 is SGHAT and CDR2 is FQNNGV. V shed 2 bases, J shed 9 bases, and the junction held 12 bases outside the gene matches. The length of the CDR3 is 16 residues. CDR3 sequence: CASSLSSTGGRGEQFF. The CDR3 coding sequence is TGTGCCAGCAGCTTATCATCGACGGGGGGGCGGGGTGAGCAGTTCTTC.

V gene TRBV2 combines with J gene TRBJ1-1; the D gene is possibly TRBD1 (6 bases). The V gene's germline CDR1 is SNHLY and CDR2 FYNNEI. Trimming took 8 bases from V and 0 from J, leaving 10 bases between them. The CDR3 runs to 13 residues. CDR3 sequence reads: CASSRTVNTEAFF. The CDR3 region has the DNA TGTGCCAGCTCCCGGACAGTGAACACTGAAGCTTTCTTT.

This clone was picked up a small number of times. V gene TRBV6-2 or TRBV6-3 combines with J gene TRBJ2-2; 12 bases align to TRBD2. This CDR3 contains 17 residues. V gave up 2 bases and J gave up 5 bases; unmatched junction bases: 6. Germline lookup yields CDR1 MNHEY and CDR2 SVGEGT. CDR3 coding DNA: TGTGCCAGCAGTTACCATCTAGCGGGGGGGCGAACCGGGGAGCTGTTTTTT. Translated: CASSYHLAGGRTGELFF.

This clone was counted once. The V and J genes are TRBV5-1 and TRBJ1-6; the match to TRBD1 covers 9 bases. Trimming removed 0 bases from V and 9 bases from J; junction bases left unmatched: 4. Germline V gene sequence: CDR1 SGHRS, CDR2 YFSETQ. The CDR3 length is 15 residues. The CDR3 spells CASSLGDRARSPLHF. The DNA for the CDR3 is TGCGCCAGCAGCTTGGGGGACAGGGCGCGTTCACCCCTCCACTTT.

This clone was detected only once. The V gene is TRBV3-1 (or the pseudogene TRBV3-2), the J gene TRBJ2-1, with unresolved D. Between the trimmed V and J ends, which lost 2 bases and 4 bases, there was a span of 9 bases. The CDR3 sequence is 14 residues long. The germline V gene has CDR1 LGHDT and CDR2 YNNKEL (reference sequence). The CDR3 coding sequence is TGTGCCAGCAGCCAAACTCGAGGTTACAATGAGCAGTTCTTC. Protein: CASSQTRGYNEQFF.

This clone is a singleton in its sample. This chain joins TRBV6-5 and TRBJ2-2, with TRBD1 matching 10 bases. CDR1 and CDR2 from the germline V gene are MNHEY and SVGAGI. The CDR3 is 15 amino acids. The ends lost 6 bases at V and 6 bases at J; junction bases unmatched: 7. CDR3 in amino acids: CASRPGTGAPGELFF. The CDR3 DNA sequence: TGTGCCAGCAGACCCGGGACAGGGGCCCCCGGGGAGCTGTTTTTT.

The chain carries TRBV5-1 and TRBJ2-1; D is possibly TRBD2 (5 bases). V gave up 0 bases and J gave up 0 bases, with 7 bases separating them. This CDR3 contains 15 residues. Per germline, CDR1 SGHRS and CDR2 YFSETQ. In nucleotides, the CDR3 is TGCGCCAGCAGCTTGGGGACTGGCTCCTACAATGAGCAGTTCTTC. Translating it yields CASSLGTGSYNEQFF.

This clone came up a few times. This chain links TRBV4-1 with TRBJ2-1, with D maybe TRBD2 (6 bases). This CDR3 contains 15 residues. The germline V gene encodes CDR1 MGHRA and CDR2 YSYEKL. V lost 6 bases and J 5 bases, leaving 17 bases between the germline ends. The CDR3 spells CASSYAGRKNNEQFF. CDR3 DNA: TGCGCCAGCAGTTATGCGGGACGGAAGAACAATGAGCAGTTCTTC.

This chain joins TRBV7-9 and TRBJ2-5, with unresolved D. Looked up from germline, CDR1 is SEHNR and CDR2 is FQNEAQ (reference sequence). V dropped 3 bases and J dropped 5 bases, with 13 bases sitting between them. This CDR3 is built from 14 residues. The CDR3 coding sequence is TGTGCCAGCAGCTTCTTTCGGGTCGACGAGACCCAGTACTTC. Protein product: CASSFFRVDETQYF.

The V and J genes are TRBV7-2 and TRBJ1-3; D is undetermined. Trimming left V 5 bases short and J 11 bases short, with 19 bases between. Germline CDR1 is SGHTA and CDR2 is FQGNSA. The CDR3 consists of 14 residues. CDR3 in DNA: TGTGCCAGCAGCGTACTTGCCACATCGGTCGCCATATATTTT. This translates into CASSVLATSVAIYF.

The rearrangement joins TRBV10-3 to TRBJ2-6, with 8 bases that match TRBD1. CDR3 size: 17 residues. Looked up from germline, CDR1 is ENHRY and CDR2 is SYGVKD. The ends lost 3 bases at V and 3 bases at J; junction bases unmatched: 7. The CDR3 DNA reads TGTGCCATCAGTGATAGGCAGGGGGCTGGTGGGGCCAACGTCCTGACTTTC. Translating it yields CAISDRQGAGGANVLTF.

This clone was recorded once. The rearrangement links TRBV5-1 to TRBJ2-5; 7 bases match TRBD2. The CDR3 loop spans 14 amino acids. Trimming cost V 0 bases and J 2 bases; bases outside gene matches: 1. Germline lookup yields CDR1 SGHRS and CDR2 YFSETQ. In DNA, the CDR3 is TGCGCCAGCAGCTTGGCGGGGGGACAAGAGACCCAGTACTTC. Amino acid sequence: CASSLAGGQETQYF.

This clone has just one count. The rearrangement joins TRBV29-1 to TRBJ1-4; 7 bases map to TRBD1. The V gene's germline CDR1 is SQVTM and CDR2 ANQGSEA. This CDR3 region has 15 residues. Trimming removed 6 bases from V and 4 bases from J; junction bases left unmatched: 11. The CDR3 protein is CSVLGQAFGNEKLFF. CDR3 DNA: TGCAGCGTCCTCGGACAGGCTTTTGGTAATGAAAAACTGTTTTTT. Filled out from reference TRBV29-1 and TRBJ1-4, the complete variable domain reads SAVISQKPSRDICQRGTSLTIQCQVDSQVTMMFWYRQQPGQSLTLIATANQGSEATYESGFVIDKFPISRPNLTFSTLTVSNMSPEDSSIYLCSVLGQAFGNEKLFFGSGTQLSVL.

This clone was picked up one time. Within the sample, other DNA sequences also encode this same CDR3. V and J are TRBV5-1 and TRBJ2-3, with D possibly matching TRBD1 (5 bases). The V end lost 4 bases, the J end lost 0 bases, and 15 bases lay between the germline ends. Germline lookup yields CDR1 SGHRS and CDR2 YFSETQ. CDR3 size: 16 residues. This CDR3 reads CASSLVPGSSTDTQYF. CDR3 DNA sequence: TGCGCCAGCAGCCTCGTACCAGGGTCTAGCACAGATACGCAGTATTTT.

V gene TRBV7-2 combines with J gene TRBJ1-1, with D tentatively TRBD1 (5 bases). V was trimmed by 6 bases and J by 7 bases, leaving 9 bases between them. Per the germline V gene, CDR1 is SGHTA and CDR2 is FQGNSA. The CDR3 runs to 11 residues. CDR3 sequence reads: CASRGRVEAFF. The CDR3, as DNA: TGTGCCAGCAGGGGCAGGGTTGAAGCTTTCTTT.

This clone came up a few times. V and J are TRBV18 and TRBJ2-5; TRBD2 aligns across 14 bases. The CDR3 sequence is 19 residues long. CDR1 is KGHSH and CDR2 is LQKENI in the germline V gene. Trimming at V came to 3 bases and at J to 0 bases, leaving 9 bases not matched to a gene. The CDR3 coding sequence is TGTGCCAGCTCACCGATGACAGCGGGACTAGCGGGGGACCAAGAGACCCAGTACTTC. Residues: CASSPMTAGLAGDQETQYF.